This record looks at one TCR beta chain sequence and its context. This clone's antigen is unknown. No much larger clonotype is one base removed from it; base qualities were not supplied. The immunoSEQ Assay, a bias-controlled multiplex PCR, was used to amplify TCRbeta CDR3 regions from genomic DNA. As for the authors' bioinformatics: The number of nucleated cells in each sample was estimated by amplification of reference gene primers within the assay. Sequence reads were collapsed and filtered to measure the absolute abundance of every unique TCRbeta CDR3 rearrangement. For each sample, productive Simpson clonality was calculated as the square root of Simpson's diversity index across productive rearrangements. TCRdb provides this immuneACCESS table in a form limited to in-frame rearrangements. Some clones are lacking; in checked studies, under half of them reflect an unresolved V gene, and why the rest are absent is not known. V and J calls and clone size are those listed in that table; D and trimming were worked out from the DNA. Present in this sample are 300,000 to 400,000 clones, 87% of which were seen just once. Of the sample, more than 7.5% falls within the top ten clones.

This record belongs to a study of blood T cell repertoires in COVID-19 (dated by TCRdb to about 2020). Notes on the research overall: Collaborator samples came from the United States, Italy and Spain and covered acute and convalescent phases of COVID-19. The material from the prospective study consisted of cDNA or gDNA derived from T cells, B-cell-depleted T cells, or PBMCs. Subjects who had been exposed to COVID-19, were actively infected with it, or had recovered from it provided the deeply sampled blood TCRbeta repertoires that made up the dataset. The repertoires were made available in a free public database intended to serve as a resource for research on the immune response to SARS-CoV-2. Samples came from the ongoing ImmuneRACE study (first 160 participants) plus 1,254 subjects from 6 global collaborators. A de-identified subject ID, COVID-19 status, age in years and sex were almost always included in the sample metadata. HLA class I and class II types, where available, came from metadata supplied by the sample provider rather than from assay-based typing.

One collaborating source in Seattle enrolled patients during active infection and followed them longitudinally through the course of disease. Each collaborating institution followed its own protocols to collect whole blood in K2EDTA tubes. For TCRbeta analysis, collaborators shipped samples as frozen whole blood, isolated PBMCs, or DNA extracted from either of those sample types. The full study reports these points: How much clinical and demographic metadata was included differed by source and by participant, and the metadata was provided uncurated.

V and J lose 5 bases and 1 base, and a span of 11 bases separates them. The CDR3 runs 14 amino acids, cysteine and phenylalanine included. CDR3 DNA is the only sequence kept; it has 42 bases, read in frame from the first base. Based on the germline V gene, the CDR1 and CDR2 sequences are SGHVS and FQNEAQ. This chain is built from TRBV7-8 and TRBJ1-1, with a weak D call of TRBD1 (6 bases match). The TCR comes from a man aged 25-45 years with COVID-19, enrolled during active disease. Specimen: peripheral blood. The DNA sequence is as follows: TGTGCCAGCAGCACACAGGGTTCGAACACTGAAGCTTTCTTT. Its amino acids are CASSTQGSNTEAFF.